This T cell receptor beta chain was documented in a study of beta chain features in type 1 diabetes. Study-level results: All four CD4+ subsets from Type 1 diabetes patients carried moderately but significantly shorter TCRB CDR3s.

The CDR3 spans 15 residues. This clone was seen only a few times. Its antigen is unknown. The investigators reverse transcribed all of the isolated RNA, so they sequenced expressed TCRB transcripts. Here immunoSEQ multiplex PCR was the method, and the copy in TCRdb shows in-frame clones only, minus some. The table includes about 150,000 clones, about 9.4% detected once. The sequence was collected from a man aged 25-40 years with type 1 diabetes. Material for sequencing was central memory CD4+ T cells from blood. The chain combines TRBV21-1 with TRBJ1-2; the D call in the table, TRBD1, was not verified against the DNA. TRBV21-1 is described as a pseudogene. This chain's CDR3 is CASSTGAPPCYGYTF. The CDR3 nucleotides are TGTGCCAGCAGCACTGGGGCACCGCCTTGCTATGGCTACACCTTC.